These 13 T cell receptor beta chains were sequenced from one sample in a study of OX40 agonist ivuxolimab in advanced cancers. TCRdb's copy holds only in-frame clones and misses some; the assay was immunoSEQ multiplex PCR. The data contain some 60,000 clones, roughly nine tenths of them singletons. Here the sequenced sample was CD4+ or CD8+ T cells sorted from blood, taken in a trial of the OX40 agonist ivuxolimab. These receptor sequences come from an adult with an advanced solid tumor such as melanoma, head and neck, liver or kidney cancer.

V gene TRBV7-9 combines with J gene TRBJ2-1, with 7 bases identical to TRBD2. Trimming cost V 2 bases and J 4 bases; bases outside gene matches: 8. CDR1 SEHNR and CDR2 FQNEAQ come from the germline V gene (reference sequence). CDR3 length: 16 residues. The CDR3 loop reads CASSLPIAGAYNEQFF. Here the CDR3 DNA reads TGTGCCAGCAGCTTACCAATTGCGGGAGCTTACAATGAGCAGTTCTTC.

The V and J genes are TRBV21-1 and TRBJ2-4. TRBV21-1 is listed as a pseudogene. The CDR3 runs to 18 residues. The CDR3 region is CASSKREQQLIAKNIQYF. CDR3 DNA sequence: TGTGCCAGCAGCAAAAGGGAACAGCAATTGATAGCCAAAAACATTCAGTACTTC.

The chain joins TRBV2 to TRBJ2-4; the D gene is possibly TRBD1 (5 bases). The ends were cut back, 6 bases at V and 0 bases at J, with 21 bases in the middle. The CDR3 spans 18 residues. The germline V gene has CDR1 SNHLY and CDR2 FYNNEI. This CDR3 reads CASSPRGRGRLAKNIQYF. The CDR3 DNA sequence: TGTGCCAGCAGCCCAAGGGGTAGGGGCCGTTTAGCCAAAAACATTCAGTACTTC.

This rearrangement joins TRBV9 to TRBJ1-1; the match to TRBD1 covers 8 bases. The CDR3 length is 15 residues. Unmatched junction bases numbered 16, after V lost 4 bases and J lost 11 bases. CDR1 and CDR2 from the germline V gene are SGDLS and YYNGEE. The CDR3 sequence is CASSTRPGGPRPAFF. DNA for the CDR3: TGTGCCAGCAGCACCCGCCCAGGGGGCCCCCGGCCGGCTTTCTTT.

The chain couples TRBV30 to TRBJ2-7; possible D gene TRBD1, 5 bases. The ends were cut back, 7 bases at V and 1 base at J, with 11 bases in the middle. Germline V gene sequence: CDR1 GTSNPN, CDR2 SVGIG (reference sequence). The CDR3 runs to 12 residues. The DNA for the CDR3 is TGTGCCTTCGTACAGGATTCCTACGAGCAGTACTTC. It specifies CAFVQDSYEQYF.

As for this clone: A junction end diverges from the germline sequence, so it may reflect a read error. CDR3 nucleotides: TGTGCCAGCAGTGAAGCGTGGGGGGCGCCTTCCTCCAATGAGCAGTTCTTC. Amino acids: CASSEAWGAPSSNEQFF. V gene TRBV6-1 combines with J gene TRBJ2-1; TRBD1 or TRBD2 may be the D gene (6 bases each). This CDR3 is 17 amino acids long. The germline gives CDR1 MNHNS, CDR2 SASEGT.

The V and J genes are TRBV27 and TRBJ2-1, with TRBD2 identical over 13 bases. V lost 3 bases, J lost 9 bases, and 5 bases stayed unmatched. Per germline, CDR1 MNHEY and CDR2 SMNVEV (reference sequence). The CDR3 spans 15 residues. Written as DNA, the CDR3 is TGTGCCAGCAGTTTTACACTAGCGGGAGGGTTTGAGCAGTTCTTC. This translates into CASSFTLAGGFEQFF.

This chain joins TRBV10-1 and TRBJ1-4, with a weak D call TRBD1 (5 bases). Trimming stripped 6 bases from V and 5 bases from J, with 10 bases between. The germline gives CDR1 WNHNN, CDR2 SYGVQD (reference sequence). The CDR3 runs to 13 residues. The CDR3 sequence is CASSVRVNEKLFF. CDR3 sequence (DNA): TGCGCCAGCAGCGTCAGGGTGAATGAAAAACTGTTTTTT.

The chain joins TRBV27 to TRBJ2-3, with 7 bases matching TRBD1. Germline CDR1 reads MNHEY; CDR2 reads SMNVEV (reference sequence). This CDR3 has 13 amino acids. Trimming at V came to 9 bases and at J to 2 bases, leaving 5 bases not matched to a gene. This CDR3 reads CASTGVFTDTQYF. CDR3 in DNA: TGTGCCAGTACAGGGGTTTTCACAGATACGCAGTATTTT.

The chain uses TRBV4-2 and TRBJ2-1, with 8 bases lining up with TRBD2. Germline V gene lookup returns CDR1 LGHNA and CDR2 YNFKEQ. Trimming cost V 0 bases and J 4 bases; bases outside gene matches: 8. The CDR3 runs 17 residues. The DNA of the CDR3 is TGTGCCAGCAGCCAAGATGGGGTTAGCGGGGTTTACAATGAGCAGTTCTTC. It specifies CASSQDGVSGVYNEQFF.

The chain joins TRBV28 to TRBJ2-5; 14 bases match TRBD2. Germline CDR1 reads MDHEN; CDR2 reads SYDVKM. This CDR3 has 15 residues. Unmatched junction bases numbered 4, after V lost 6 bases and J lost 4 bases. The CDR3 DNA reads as TGTGCCAGCAGCCGGGGACTAGCGGGAGTAGAGACCCAGTACTTC. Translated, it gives CASSRGLAGVETQYF.

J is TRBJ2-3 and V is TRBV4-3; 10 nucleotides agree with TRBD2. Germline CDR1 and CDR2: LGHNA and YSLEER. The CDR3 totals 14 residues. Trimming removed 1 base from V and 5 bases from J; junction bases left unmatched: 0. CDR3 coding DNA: TGCGCCAGCAGCCAAGGACTAGCGGGAGATACGCAGTATTTT. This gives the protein CASSQGLAGDTQYF.

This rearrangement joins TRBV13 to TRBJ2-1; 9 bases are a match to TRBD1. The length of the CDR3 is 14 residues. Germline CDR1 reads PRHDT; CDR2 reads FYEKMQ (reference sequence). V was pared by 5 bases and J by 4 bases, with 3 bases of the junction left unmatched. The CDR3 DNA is TGTGCCAGCAGCACAGGGGGCGCGTACAATGAGCAGTTCTTC. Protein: CASSTGGAYNEQFF.